Listed below are T cell receptor beta chains from one sample, sequenced in a study of blood T cell repertoires in COVID-19. TCRdb's copy holds only in-frame clones and misses some; the assay was immunoSEQ multiplex PCR. The data contain 200,000 to 250,000 clones, roughly 88% of them singletons. Sample: peripheral blood. The receptors shown here come from a woman aged 40 to 49 who had recovered from COVID-19. The CDR3 runs from the conserved cysteine through the conserved F or W. The D gene is left open where the match is weak. Clone sizes are given selectively: once, few, many, or a class where the clone is expanded.

clone_size j_call v_call d_call cdr3_aa cdr3_nt
. TRBJ1-2 TRBV19 TRBD1 CASTPDRVFYGYTF TGTGCCAGTACCCCGGACAGGGTCTTCTATGGCTACACCTTC
. TRBJ1-3 TRBV2 . CASSEGVRSGNTIYF TGTGCCAGCTCCGAGGGGGTCCGCTCTGGAAACACCATATATTTT
. TRBJ2-1 TRBV19 TRBD2 CASNPGGDWRYNEQFF TGTGCCAGTAACCCGGGAGGGGACTGGCGCTACAATGAGCAGTTCTTC
. TRBJ2-5 TRBV28 TRBD1 CASTSFRDRGISGGTQYF TGTGCCAGCACCTCGTTTAGGGACAGGGGGATATCTGGGGGAACCCAGTACTTC
. TRBJ1-4 TRBV28 . CASMQGGSNEKLFF TGTGCCAGCATGCAGGGTGGGTCTAATGAAAAACTGTTTTTT
. TRBJ2-5 TRBV5-5 TRBD1 CASSNRQGRLETQYF TGTGCCAGCAGCAACCGACAGGGGAGGCTCGAGACCCAGTACTTC
. TRBJ2-3 TRBV2 TRBD1 CASRAGTVTDTQYF TGTGCCAGCAGAGCCGGGACAGTCACAGATACGCAGTATTTT
. TRBJ1-1 TRBV3-1/TRBV3-2 . CASSQDTLNTEAFF TGTGCCAGCAGCCAAGACACTTTGAACACTGAAGCTTTCTTT
. TRBJ2-1 TRBV10-3 TRBD2 CAISGRGDNEQFF TGTGCCATCAGTGGGCGGGGGGACAATGAGCAGTTCTTC
. TRBJ1-2 TRBV7-7 . CASSPLDREGHTVTGYTF TGTGCTAGCAGCCCCTTGGATCGGGAGGGACACACGGTTACGGGCTACACCTTC
. TRBJ2-1 TRBV5-1 TRBD2 CASSQRGTTYNEQFF TGCGCCAGCAGTCAGCGGGGGACCACCTACAATGAGCAGTTCTTC
. TRBJ1-2 TRBV24-1 TRBD1 CATRPTGDGYTF TGTGCCACCAGACCCACAGGGGATGGCTACACCTTC
. TRBJ2-3 TRBV9 . CASSVVSGITDTQYF TGTGCCAGCAGCGTAGTATCGGGGATCACAGATACGCAGTATTTT
. TRBJ2-7 TRBV18 . CASSPSVSTISYEQYF TGTGCCAGCTCACCCTCGGTGAGTACGATATCCTACGAGCAGTACTTC
few TRBJ2-7 TRBV5-1 TRBD1 CASSLAVGQGLYEQYF TGCGCCAGCAGTTTGGCCGTTGGACAGGGCCTCTACGAGCAGTACTTC
. TRBJ1-2 TRBV19 . CASSTDTAYGYTF TGTGCCAGTAGTACTGATACAGCATATGGCTACACCTTC
. TRBJ2-1 TRBV19 . CASSIEDRTYNEQFF TGTGCCAGTAGTATAGAGGACAGAACCTACAATGAGCAGTTCTTC
. TRBJ1-2 TRBV12-3/TRBV12-4 . CASSRDTGGYTF TGTGCCAGCAGTCGTGACACAGGTGGCTACACCTTC
. TRBJ2-1 TRBV5-1 TRBD1 CASSLAQDRGQNEQFF TGCGCCAGCAGCTTGGCCCAGGACAGGGGGCAGAATGAGCAGTTCTTC
. TRBJ2-7 TRBV5-1 . CASSLGGLVGYEQYF TGCGCCAGCAGCTTGGGGGGCCTGGTAGGGTACGAGCAGTACTTC
. TRBJ2-7 TRBV19 TRBD2 CASIGGNEQYF TGTGCCAGTATCGGGGGGAACGAGCAGTACTTC
few TRBJ2-1 TRBV28 TRBD2 CASRSGVYNEQFF TGTGCCAGCAGGAGCGGGGTGTACAATGAGCAGTTCTTC
. TRBJ2-7 TRBV18 TRBD1 CASSGTERTYEQYF TGTGCCAGCTCAGGGACAGAAAGGACCTACGAGCAGTACTTC
. TRBJ1-2 TRBV19 . CASRAGRGYGYTF TGTGCCAGCCGGGCAGGGAGGGGCTATGGCTACACCTTC
. TRBJ2-3 TRBV5-6 TRBD2 CASSLANLRLAADTQYF TGTGCCAGCAGCTTGGCCAATCTGCGCCTAGCGGCAGATACGCAGTATTTT
. TRBJ1-5 TRBV15 . CATSRDHTGNQPQHF TGTGCCACCAGCAGAGATCATACGGGGAACCAGCCCCAGCATTTT
. TRBJ1-6 TRBV6-5 TRBD1 CASTKGGYGSPLHF TGTGCCAGCACTAAAGGGGGCTATGGTTCACCCCTCCACTTT
. TRBJ1-3 TRBV5-8 TRBD1 CASSPPRDRGFGNTIYF TGTGCCAGCAGCCCCCCACGGGACAGGGGGTTCGGAAACACCATATATTTT
. TRBJ2-1 TRBV24-1 TRBD2 CATSGIAGGPNEQFF TGTGCCACCAGTGGAATAGCGGGGGGCCCCAATGAGCAGTTCTTC
. TRBJ2-7 TRBV4-2 TRBD1 CASSRDLGQGSYEQYF TGTGCCAGCAGCCGGGATCTGGGACAGGGTTCCTACGAGCAGTACTTC
. TRBJ2-7 TRBV6-1 TRBD1 CASSEESRDRSFREQYF TGTGCCAGCAGTGAAGAATCCCGGGACAGATCTTTTCGCGAGCAGTACTTC
once TRBJ1-2 TRBV13 . CASSLGPEDYGYTF TGTGCCAGCAGCTTGGGTCCAGAGGACTATGGCTACACCTTC
. TRBJ2-7 TRBV5-5 . CASRYGDSSSYEQYF TGTGCCAGCAGATACGGGGATTCGAGCTCCTACGAGCAGTACTTC
. TRBJ2-7 TRBV15 . CATSRDAFYEQYF TGTGCCACCAGCAGAGATGCGTTCTACGAGCAGTACTTC
few TRBJ2-2 TRBV5-5 . CASTPGLSNTGELFF TGTGCCAGCACCCCGGGACTTTCGAACACCGGGGAGCTGTTTTTT
. TRBJ2-5 TRBV27 . CASSGRLLETQYF TGTGCCAGCAGTGGCAGGTTGTTGGAGACCCAGTACTTC
. TRBJ1-2 TRBV7-2 . CASSPYDYGYTF TGTGCCAGCAGCCCCTATGATTATGGCTACACCTTC
. TRBJ2-1 TRBV3-1/TRBV3-2 TRBD1 CASSPGTGGYNEQFF TGTGCCAGCAGTCCCGGGACAGGGGGCTACAATGAGCAGTTCTTC
. TRBJ2-3 TRBV29-1 . CSVELVTSTDTQYF TGCAGCGTTGAACTGGTGACTAGCACAGATACGCAGTATTTT
. TRBJ2-4 TRBV6-1 TRBD2 CASSEEGSWLAGSKNIQYF TGTGCCAGCAGTGAAGAAGGGAGTTGGCTAGCGGGGTCCAAAAACATTCAGTACTTC
. TRBJ2-7 TRBV5-1 TRBD1 CASSPGQATFYEQYF TGCGCCAGCAGCCCCGGACAGGCTACCTTCTACGAGCAGTACTTC
. TRBJ2-7 TRBV9 . CASSVGTGRYEQYF TGTGCCAGCAGCGTAGGTACAGGACGCTACGAGCAGTACTTC
. TRBJ1-1 TRBV19 TRBD1 CASKTLGQGNTEAFF TGTGCCAGTAAAACCCTGGGACAGGGGAACACTGAAGCTTTCTTT
. TRBJ2-5 TRBV19 TRBD2 CASSVLAGGPETQYF TGTGCCAGTAGTGTTCTAGCGGGGGGCCCAGAGACCCAGTACTTC